Below, 30 T cell receptor beta chains from the same sample are listed, as sequenced in a study of blood T cell repertoires in COVID-19. The method was immunoSEQ multiplex PCR; TCRdb's version includes in-frame clones alone and lacks a portion of them. The table shows around 46,000 clones, with approximately 85% occurring only once. What was sequenced was peripheral blood. These receptors all come from a human donor in a cohort sampled during active COVID-19. The donor label of this sample is uncertain.

The CDR3 is CASSDPTGRNQPQHF. DNA of the CDR3: TGTGCCAGCAGTGACCCGACAGGGCGCAATCAGCCCCAGCATTTT. This rearrangement joins TRBV6-1 to TRBJ1-5, with 7 bases matching TRBD1. With V trimmed by 3 bases and J by 2 bases, 4 bases remained unmatched. CDR3 size: 15 residues. Germline lookup yields CDR1 MNHNS and CDR2 SASEGT.

This clone came up once. V and J are TRBV4-1 and TRBJ2-7; a possible D gene is TRBD1 (5 bases). There are 13 residues in the CDR3. V was clipped by 4 bases and J by 7 bases, with 14 bases between them. Germline CDR1 MGHRA, CDR2 YSYEKL. This chain's CDR3 is CASSPQAWLEQYF. CDR3 sequence (DNA): TGCGCCAGCAGCCCACAGGCGTGGCTAGAGCAGTACTTC.

The chain has TRBV4-3 and TRBJ2-4, with 7 positions matching TRBD1. J lost 7 bases, V lost 4 bases, and 7 bases had no gene match. The CDR3 contains 14 residues. Germline assignment: CDR1 LGHNA and CDR2 YSLEER. The CDR3 region is CASSPARGLNIQYF. DNA for the CDR3: TGCGCCAGCAGCCCCGCGAGGGGGCTGAACATTCAGTACTTC.

Points on this clone: One end of the junction fails to match germline, which may point to a read error. The V call is TRBV3-1 (or the pseudogene TRBV3-2), the J call TRBJ2-5; D is perhaps TRBD2 (5 bases). Germline CDR1 and CDR2: LGHDT and YNNKEL (reference sequence). The CDR3 runs 12 residues. CDR3 nucleotide sequence: TGTGCCAGCAGCCCCGGGTCCCGGGGTGGAAACTTC. It translates to CASSPGSRGGNF.

The chain's CDR3 is CASSQPDRATEAFF. The CDR3 DNA is TGCGCCAGCAGCCAACCAGACAGGGCCACTGAAGCTTTCTTT. This chain uses TRBV4-3 with TRBJ1-1, with TRBD1 matching over 7 bases. The CDR3 runs to 14 residues. J was trimmed by 4 bases and V by 2 bases; bases with no gene match: 4. In germline, CDR1 is LGHNA, CDR2 YSLEER.

The sample holds one count of this clone. The gene calls are TRBV27 and TRBJ1-1, with TRBD1 matching over 7 bases. Germline V gene data show CDR1 as MNHEY and CDR2 as SMNVEV (reference sequence). The ends lost 3 bases at V and 0 bases at J; junction bases unmatched: 7. The CDR3 length is 16 residues. The CDR3 reads CASSFRDSYMNTEAFF. The DNA for the CDR3 is TGTGCCAGCAGTTTCCGGGACAGCTACATGAACACTGAAGCTTTCTTT.

The chain is built from TRBV12-3 or TRBV12-4 and TRBJ2-5; D possibly corresponds to TRBD2 (5 bases). V shed 5 bases and J shed 5 bases, with 6 bases lying between them. The CDR3 loop spans 11 amino acids. CDR3 amino acids: CASSGGETQYF. The CDR3 DNA is TGTGCCAGCAGTGGCGGGGAGACCCAGTACTTC.

This clone showed up just a few times. The chain combines TRBV9 with TRBJ2-7; D is unresolved. V lost 4 bases and J lost 3, with 11 bases in between. The CDR3 sequence is 13 residues long. CDR1 is SGDLS, CDR2 YYNGEE, per germline. For the CDR3, the DNA is TGTGCCAGCAGCCCTTACCCGGGCTACGAGCAGTACTTC. Translation gives CASSPYPGYEQYF.

V and J are TRBV4-3 and TRBJ2-7; 13 nucleotides match TRBD2. V shed 4 bases and J 6 bases; nucleotides not matched to a gene: 12. The length of the CDR3 is 17 residues. CDR1 and CDR2 from the germline V gene are LGHNA and YSLEER. CDR3 amino acids: CASSLTSGGAGLGEQYF. CDR3 nucleotides: TGCGCCAGCAGCCTCACTAGCGGGGGGGCCGGTCTGGGCGAGCAGTACTTC.

This clone has just one count. J is TRBJ1-2 and V is TRBV5-6; D may be TRBD1 (6 bases). The CDR3 consists of 14 residues. CDR1 SGHDT and CDR2 YYEEEE come from the germline V gene. The germline V and J ends were trimmed by 4 bases and 5 bases, with 15 bases remaining between them. Here the CDR3 DNA reads TGTGCCAGCAGCCTTCGGGGGGGCGATTATGGCTACACCTTC. Translation: CASSLRGGDYGYTF.

The chain links TRBV15 to TRBJ2-3; 8 bases fit TRBD2. CDR1 and CDR2 (germline): LNHNV, YYDKDF (reference sequence). The length of the CDR3 is 15 residues. J gave up 4 bases and V 0 bases, and 3 bases lay outside the gene matches. The CDR3 region is CATSRDLGGADTQYF. In DNA, the CDR3 is TGTGCCACCAGCAGAGATCTCGGGGGGGCAGATACGCAGTATTTT.

The V gene is TRBV5-1, the J gene TRBJ2-1; 11 bases agree with TRBD2. The CDR3 length is 15 residues. Germline CDR1 and CDR2: SGHRS and YFSETQ. V lost 1 base, J lost 5 bases, and 2 bases stayed unmatched. The CDR3 is CASSLMGLADNEQFF. CDR3 coding DNA: TGCGCCAGCAGCTTGATGGGACTAGCGGACAATGAGCAGTTCTTC. The complete variable domain, with remaining parts taken from reference TRBV5-1 and TRBJ2-1, reads KAGVTQTPRYLIKTRGQQVTLSCSPISGHRSVSWYQQTPGQGLQFLFEYFSETQRNKGNFPGRFSGRQFSNSRSEMNVSTLELGDSALYLCASSLMGLADNEQFFGPGTRLTVL.

This chain connects TRBV7-9 to TRBJ1-4; 7 nucleotides align to TRBD1. CDR3 size: 15 residues. After removal of 4 bases from V and 2 bases from J, the junction contained 4 bases not matched to a gene. Germline values: CDR1 SEHNR, CDR2 FQNEAQ (reference sequence). This CDR3 is CASSSPGQTNEKLFF. The CDR3 nucleotides read TGTGCCAGCAGCTCACCGGGACAGACTAATGAAAAACTGTTTTTT.

This chain uses TRBV10-3 with TRBJ2-3; 10 positions agree with TRBD2. The CDR3 has 15 residues. The germline CDR1 and CDR2 sequences are ENHRY and SYGVKD. With 5 bases clipped from V and 2 bases from J, the junction kept 4 bases outside the gene matches. CDR3 protein: CAISRAGGNTDTQYF. CDR3 sequence (DNA): TGTGCCATCAGTAGAGCGGGGGGGAACACAGATACGCAGTATTTT.

The J gene is TRBJ1-1, the V gene TRBV6-2 or TRBV6-3; 7 nucleotides agree with TRBD1. Germline V lookup: CDR1 MNHEY, CDR2 SVGEGT. The CDR3 loop spans 16 amino acids. V shed 0 bases, J shed 5 bases, and the junction held 9 bases outside the gene matches. The CDR3 bases are TGTGCCAGCAGTTACTCGAAAACAGGGGAAGTTACTGAAGCTTTCTTT. Its protein product is CASSYSKTGEVTEAFF.

The chain couples TRBV11-2 to TRBJ1-1; 7 bases align to TRBD1. Per the germline V gene, CDR1 is SGHAT and CDR2 is FQNNGV. The CDR3 totals 13 residues. The J segment lost 2 bases and the V segment lost 5 bases, leaving 2 bases of the junction unmatched. CDR3 loop: CASSRQGNTEAFF. CDR3 bases: TGTGCCAGCAGCCGACAGGGAAACACTGAAGCTTTCTTT.

The V call is TRBV5-6, the J call TRBJ1-1; the D is unclear. There are 16 residues in the CDR3. Trimming stripped 2 bases from V and 0 bases from J, with 14 bases between. Germline values: CDR1 SGHDT, CDR2 YYEEEE. The CDR3 DNA follows: TGTGCCAGCAGCTTCGCGAGGCCGCGAATGAACACTGAAGCTTTCTTT. This translates into CASSFARPRMNTEAFF. The complete variable domain, with remaining parts taken from reference TRBV5-6 and TRBJ1-1, reads DAGVTQSPTHLIKTRGQQVTLRCSPKSGHDTVSWYQQALGQGPQFIFQYYEEEERQRGNFPDRFSGHQFPNYSSELNVNALLLGDSALYLCASSFARPRMNTEAFFGQGTRLTVV.

V is TRBV15 and J is TRBJ1-1; unclear D gene. CDR1 and CDR2 (germline): LNHNV, YYDKDF (reference sequence). Deletions cut 4 bases from V and 5 bases from J, with 8 bases between. There are 12 residues in the CDR3. In nucleotides, the CDR3 is TGTGCCACCAGCACGGACTGGACTGAAGCTTTCTTT. Residues: CATSTDWTEAFF.

This clone was seen a single time. V usage is TRBV15 and J usage is TRBJ1-2; TRBD1 aligns across 7 bases. This CDR3 contains 15 residues. From germline, CDR1 is LNHNV and CDR2 YYDKDF (reference sequence). After removal of 0 bases from V and 4 bases from J, the junction contained 5 bases not matched to a gene. CDR3 DNA: TGTGCCACCAGCAGAGAAAAGGACAGGCGCTATGGCTACACCTTC. Translating gives CATSREKDRRYGYTF.

This clone was found once. The chain is built from TRBV19 and TRBJ2-3; tentatively, D is TRBD2 (5 bases). Germline V CDR1 and CDR2: LNHDA, SQIVND (reference sequence). There are 14 residues in the CDR3. V was clipped by 6 bases and J by 1 base, with 11 bases between them. In DNA form, the CDR3 reads TGTGCCAGTAGCCAGCCGAGGGGCACAGATACGCAGTATTTT. It encodes CASSQPRGTDTQYF. The variable domain in full, completed from reference TRBV19 and TRBJ2-3, reads DGGITQSPKYLFRKEGQNVTLSCEQNLNHDAMYWYRQDPGQGLRLIYYSQIVNDFQKGDIAEGYSVSREKKESFPLTVTSAQKNPTAFYLCASSQPRGTDTQYFGPGTRLTVL.

The rearrangement links TRBV11-1 to TRBJ2-7, with 9 bases identical to TRBD1. V was pared by 0 bases and J by 2 bases, with 5 bases of the junction left unmatched. This CDR3 contains 16 residues. Germline CDR1 reads SGHAT; CDR2 reads FQDESV (reference sequence). The CDR3 DNA reads as TGTGCCAGCAGCTTAGCTGGGACAGGGCATACCTACGAGCAGTACTTC. As protein: CASSLAGTGHTYEQYF.

The genes are TRBV5-3 and TRBJ1-6, with D possibly TRBD1 on 6 matching bases. TRBV5-3 is an open reading frame whose function is uncertain. V was clipped by 7 bases and J by 6 bases, with 20 bases between them. CDR3 length: 16 residues. The chain's CDR3 is CARVIGTPPGNSPLHF. The CDR3 nucleotides read TGTGCCAGAGTCATTGGGACACCACCCGGTAATTCACCCCTCCACTTT.

V and J are TRBV11-2 and TRBJ2-5, with 8 bases matching TRBD2. CDR3 length: 17 amino acids. Germline CDR1 SGHAT, CDR2 FQNNGV. J lost 0 bases, V lost 2 bases, and 8 bases had no gene match. CDR3 nucleotide sequence: TGTGCCAGCAGCTTACACCCCCAGCGGGGGTACCAAGAGACCCAGTACTTC. Residues: CASSLHPQRGYQETQYF.

This chain joins TRBV5-1 and TRBJ2-7, with TRBD1 as a possible D gene (6 bases). The germline V gene encodes CDR1 SGHRS and CDR2 YFSETQ. V lost 5 bases to trimming and J lost 0 bases, with 15 bases between them. The CDR3 covers 15 residues. The CDR3 here is CASSRTDLTSYEQYF. In DNA form, the CDR3 reads TGCGCCAGCAGTCGGACAGACCTAACCTCCTACGAGCAGTACTTC.

The rearrangement joins TRBV14 to TRBJ2-2, with 10 bases identical to TRBD1. Germline trimming cut 3 bases from V and 4 bases from J; bases unmatched to any gene: 5. Per germline, CDR1 SGHDN and CDR2 FVKESK. This CDR3 is built from 16 residues. DNA for the CDR3: TGTGCCAGCAGCCAGCCAGGGACAGGGGCCACCGGGGAGCTGTTTTTT. It yields the protein CASSQPGTGATGELFF.

CDR3 coding DNA: TGTGCCAGCAGCCAGGACAGGGGAGCTGAAGCTTTCTTT. Its protein product is CASSQDRGAEAFF. This sequence joins TRBV3-1 (or the pseudogene TRBV3-2) and TRBJ1-1; 9 bases fit TRBD1. Per the germline V gene, CDR1 is LGHDT and CDR2 is YNNKEL (reference sequence). V shed 3 bases, J shed 6 bases, and the junction held 2 bases outside the gene matches. CDR3 length: 13 residues.

V and J are TRBV11-3 and TRBJ2-2; a weak D match, TRBD2 (5 bases). Germline V lookup: CDR1 SGHNT, CDR2 YENEEA. V was trimmed by 4 bases and J by 1 base, leaving 7 bases between them. The length of the CDR3 is 14 residues. The CDR3 is CASSSAGNTGELFF. DNA for the CDR3: TGTGCCAGCAGCTCCGCGGGGAACACCGGGGAGCTGTTTTTT.

The chain uses TRBV10-3 and TRBJ1-1; possible D gene TRBD1, 6 bases. The CDR3 loop spans 14 amino acids. V dropped 3 bases and J dropped 1 base, with 9 bases sitting between them. Germline lookup yields CDR1 ENHRY and CDR2 SYGVKD. The CDR3 here is CAISDQGQNTEAFF. DNA for the CDR3: TGTGCCATCAGTGATCAGGGGCAGAACACTGAAGCTTTCTTT.

The chain links TRBV6-6 to TRBJ1-2; 7 bases align to TRBD1. This CDR3 has 15 amino acids. From germline, CDR1 is MNHNY and CDR2 SVGAGI (reference sequence). V lost 0 bases and J lost 1; bases outside the gene matches: 2. CDR3 loop: CASSYSRGSNYGYTF. The CDR3 DNA reads as TGTGCCAGCAGTTACTCCAGGGGGAGTAACTATGGCTACACCTTC.

In nucleotides, the CDR3 is TGCGCCAGTCGGCGGGGGCCCCCTAGCACAGATACGCAGTATTTT. Translated, it gives CASRRGPPSTDTQYF. The chain is built from TRBV5-1 and TRBJ2-3; D is perhaps TRBD2 (7 bases). V was cut by 8 bases and J by 0 bases, with 16 bases left in between. Germline CDR1 SGHRS, CDR2 YFSETQ. The CDR3 sequence is 15 residues long. Variable domain in full (rest from reference TRBV5-1 and TRBJ2-3): KAGVTQTPRYLIKTRGQQVTLSCSPISGHRSVSWYQQTPGQGLQFLFEYFSETQRNKGNFPGRFSGRQFSNSRSEMNVSTLELGDSALYLCASRRGPPSTDTQYFGPGTRLTVL.